These 32 T cell receptor beta chains were all obtained from the same sample, sequenced in a study of early T cells in non-severe SARS-CoV-2 infection. Via MiXCR, TCRdb re-called the 5' RACE reads, giving one row per CDR3 protein. The sample carries over 55,000 distinct CDR3 sequences, under 15% recorded once. The sample taken for sequencing was whole blood. These receptors originate from an adult who was a healthcare worker with PCR-confirmed SARS-CoV-2 infection or an uninfected control (not recorded which).

This clonotype was detected ten times or more. The chain couples TRBV5-5 to TRBJ2-5, with D perhaps assigned TRBD1 or TRBD2 (5 bases each). The CDR3 consists of 15 residues. V lost 0 bases to trimming and J lost 7 bases, with 16 bases between them. Germline values: CDR1 SGHKS, CDR2 YYEKEE (reference sequence). The CDR3 DNA follows: TGTGCCAGCAGCTTGGTGGGGACGGCAACGAGGACCCAGTACTTC. This encodes CASSLVGTATRTQYF.

Ten or more counts support this clonotype. The rearrangement joins TRBV28 to TRBJ1-1, with D uncertain. Germline CDR1 MDHEN, CDR2 SYDVKM. Between the trimmed V and J ends, which lost 5 bases and 0 bases, there was a span of 1 base. This CDR3 region has 11 residues. CDR3 sequence reads: CASSMNTEAFF. Written as DNA, the CDR3 is TGTGCCAGCAGTATGAACACTGAAGCTTTCTTT.

The V and J genes are TRBV6-5 and TRBJ1-5; D gene ambiguous. CDR1 and CDR2 (germline): MNHEY, SVGAGI. The CDR3 is 14 amino acids. Trimming removed 4 bases from V and 5 bases from J, with 12 bases in between. Written as DNA, the CDR3 is TGTGCCAGCAGTTTCAGACATGGGGATCAGCCCCAGCATTTT. It encodes CASSFRHGDQPQHF.

This chain links TRBV7-2 with TRBJ2-7, with 9 bases aligning to TRBD2. V shed 3 bases and J 3 bases; nucleotides not matched to a gene: 3. This CDR3 contains 14 residues. Germline V gives CDR1 SGHTA, CDR2 FQGNSA. CDR3 sequence reads: CASSLGLAYYEQYF. The CDR3, as DNA: TGTGCCAGCAGCTTGGGACTAGCTTACTACGAGCAGTACTTC.

This clonotype has at least ten counts. This rearrangement joins TRBV28 to TRBJ1-2; a possible D gene is TRBD1 (6 bases). The V gene's germline CDR1 is MDHEN and CDR2 SYDVKM. The CDR3 consists of 15 residues. Trimming removed 3 bases from V and 4 bases from J, with 15 bases in between. This chain's CDR3 is CASSFPGTPSYGYTF. The CDR3 nucleotides read TGTGCCAGCAGTTTCCCCGGGACACCTAGCTATGGCTACACCTTC.

This clonotype was seen at least ten times. J is TRBJ2-3 and V is TRBV13; 11 nucleotides align to TRBD2. This CDR3 has 16 amino acids. CDR1 and CDR2 from the germline V gene are PRHDT and FYEKMQ (reference sequence). J was trimmed by 0 bases and V by 7 bases; bases with no gene match: 6. The CDR3 sequence is CASMLGTSGSTDTQYF. The DNA of the CDR3 is TGTGCCAGCATGCTCGGGACTAGCGGTAGCACAGATACGCAGTATTTT.

This clonotype was seen a handful of times. A read error may account for a junction end that differs from germline. The chain carries TRBV29-1 and TRBJ1-2, with D tentatively TRBD1 (5 bases). The CDR3 is 9 amino acids. Germline V lookup: CDR1 SQVTM, CDR2 ANQGSEA. The CDR3 spells CSVGGRVSF. CDR3 nucleotides: TGCAGCGTTGGGGGCCGCGTGTCCTTC.

This clonotype was observed at least ten times. J is TRBJ1-5 and V is TRBV12-3 or TRBV12-4, with TRBD1 matching over 10 bases. With 6 bases clipped from V and 15 bases from J, the junction kept 11 bases outside the gene matches. The CDR3 is 13 residues long. For the CDR3, the DNA is TGTGCCAGCAGCCTAACCGGGACAGGGGAGGCGCATTTT. This encodes CASSLTGTGEAHF.

As concerns this clonotype: A read error is possible here, since a much larger clone lies one base away. The chain joins TRBV11-2 to TRBJ2-1; TRBD2 agrees at 7 bases. This CDR3 spans 15 amino acids. Germline CDR1 reads SGHAT; CDR2 reads FQNNGV. After removal of 5 bases from V and 0 bases from J, the junction contained 4 bases not matched to a gene. CDR3 bases: TGTGCCAGCAGCCCTAGCGGACTCTCCTACAATGAGCAGTTCTTC. Its translation is CASSPSGLSYNEQFF.

This clonotype was observed at least ten times. The chain uses TRBV6-4 and TRBJ1-1; D is uncertain. The CDR3 has 13 residues. Germline V gene sequence: CDR1 MRHNA, CDR2 SNTAGT. Trimming left V 6 bases short and J 0 bases short, with 8 bases between. The DNA of the CDR3 is TGTGCCAGCAGAGAGACGGTGAACACTGAAGCTTTCTTT. Translating gives CASRETVNTEAFF.

This clonotype turned up a few times. The chain carries TRBV29-1 and TRBJ1-3; D is undetermined. CDR1 and CDR2 (germline): SQVTM, ANQGSEA. V lost 4 bases and J 0 bases, leaving 10 bases between the germline ends. The CDR3 length is 14 residues. Written as DNA, the CDR3 is TGCAGCGTTGCTGGGCGCCTCTCTGGAAACACCATATATTTT. Translating gives CSVAGRLSGNTIYF. Full variable domain (rest looked up from reference TRBV29-1 and TRBJ1-3): SAVISQKPSRDICQRGTSLTIQCQVDSQVTMMFWYRQQPGQSLTLIATANQGSEATYESGFVIDKFPISRPNLTFSTLTVSNMSPEDSSIYLCSVAGRLSGNTIYFGEGSWLTVV.

This clonotype was picked up many times. The rearrangement joins TRBV29-1 to TRBJ1-2, with D unclear. Germline V gene lookup returns CDR1 SQVTM and CDR2 ANQGSEA. V gave up 6 bases and J gave up 4 bases, with 12 bases separating them. The CDR3 spans 12 residues. CDR3: CSVARESYGYTF. In DNA, the CDR3 is TGCAGCGTCGCGAGGGAGAGCTATGGCTACACCTTC.

In its sample, this clonotype was seen many times. The chain is built from TRBV20-1 and TRBJ2-3; 10 bases line up with TRBD2. The length of the CDR3 is 16 residues. The junction had 10 bases not matched to a gene; V was cut back by 1 base and J by 6 bases. Germline V gene sequence: CDR1 DFQATT, CDR2 SNEGSKA (reference sequence). CDR3 sequence (DNA): TGCAGTGCTAGAGGAGAGGGGCTAGCGGGAGAGGATACGCAGTATTTT. Residues: CSARGEGLAGEDTQYF.

This clonotype occurred many times. The rearrangement links TRBV5-6 to TRBJ1-4; D gene unclear. Trimming removed 3 bases from V and 6 bases from J, with 21 bases in between. The length of the CDR3 is 17 residues. From germline, CDR1 is SGHDT and CDR2 YYEEEE. CDR3 in amino acids: CASSSMARVERDEKLFF. For the CDR3, the DNA is TGTGCCAGCAGCTCCATGGCCCGCGTGGAGAGGGATGAAAAACTGTTTTTT.

This clonotype showed up many times. This chain uses TRBV30 with TRBJ2-4; D is undetermined. Trimming pared 3 bases from V and 4 bases from J, leaving 7 bases between. In germline, CDR1 is GTSNPN, CDR2 SVGIG (reference sequence). The CDR3 length is 12 residues. The CDR3 sequence: CAWRGGKNIQYF. In DNA, the CDR3 is TGTGCCTGGAGGGGTGGGAAAAACATTCAGTACTTC.

This clonotype was counted at least ten times. V and J are TRBV2 and TRBJ2-7; D not resolved. The CDR3 loop spans 12 amino acids. The germline CDR1 and CDR2 sequences are SNHLY and FYNNEI. V dropped 4 bases and J dropped 3 bases, with 7 bases sitting between them. The CDR3 here is CASSVNIYEQYF. CDR3 DNA: TGTGCCAGCAGTGTAAACATCTACGAGCAGTACTTC.

The table lists this clonotype with many counts. V and J are TRBV6-5 and TRBJ2-3; 13 bases align to TRBD2. CDR1 is MNHEY, CDR2 SVGAGI, per germline. V shed 0 bases and J 3 bases; nucleotides not matched to a gene: 0. The CDR3 has 16 residues. The CDR3 DNA is TGTGCCAGCAGTTACTCACTAGCGGGAGGGACAGATACGCAGTATTTT. As protein: CASSYSLAGGTDTQYF.

This clonotype was found a few times. The chain joins TRBV11-2 to TRBJ1-1; maybe TRBD1 (6 bases). Germline CDR1 reads SGHAT; CDR2 reads FQNNGV. Deletions cut 1 base from V and 11 bases from J, with 17 bases between. The CDR3 has 14 amino acids. CDR3 sequence reads: CASSLGVRGREAFF. CDR3 nucleotides: TGTGCCAGCAGCTTAGGGGTCCGGGGGCGAGAGGCTTTCTTT.

This clonotype was detected many times. J is TRBJ1-5 and V is TRBV7-9; D is unclear. Trimming took 4 bases from V and 1 from J, leaving 14 bases between them. CDR3 length equals 16 residues. Germline V CDR1 and CDR2: SEHNR, FQNEAQ (reference sequence). CDR3 protein: CASSSAAAGSNQPQHF. CDR3 DNA: TGTGCCAGCAGCTCCGCGGCGGCCGGGAGCAATCAGCCCCAGCATTTT.

In its sample, this clonotype was seen many times. The rearrangement joins TRBV6-2 or TRBV6-3 to TRBJ1-5; a weak D match, TRBD1 (5 bases). In germline, CDR1 is MNHEY, CDR2 SVGEGT. Between the trimmed V and J ends, which lost 9 bases and 4 bases, there was a span of 10 bases. The length of the CDR3 is 12 residues. The CDR3 protein is CASRGVNQPQHF. The CDR3 DNA sequence: TGTGCCAGTCGGGGCGTGAATCAGCCCCAGCATTTT.

The table lists this clonotype with many counts. This chain joins TRBV7-2 and TRBJ1-1; D is uncertain. Per germline, CDR1 SGHTA and CDR2 FQGNSA. V gave up 5 bases and J gave up 4 bases, with 11 bases separating them. The CDR3 is made up of 13 amino acids. This CDR3 reads CASSKYDVTEAFF. In DNA form, the CDR3 reads TGTGCCAGCAGCAAATACGACGTCACTGAAGCTTTCTTT.

This clonotype was seen at least ten times. V gene TRBV30 combines with J gene TRBJ1-1; D gene uncertain. Germline V gene data show CDR1 as GTSNPN and CDR2 as SVGIG (reference sequence). This CDR3 spans 12 amino acids. V lost 2 bases and J 11 bases, leaving 15 bases between the germline ends. This chain's CDR3 is CAWSPGGLDAFF. The CDR3 DNA is TGTGCCTGGAGTCCGGGAGGGCTCGACGCTTTCTTT.

This clonotype has ten or more counts. The chain joins TRBV9 to TRBJ2-2; D gene uncertain. Trimming cost V 0 bases and J 1 base, with 1 base left between them. CDR3 length: 13 amino acids. The V gene's germline CDR1 is SGDLS and CDR2 YYNGEE. The DNA of the CDR3 is TGTGCCAGCAGCGTAGGGAACACCGGGGAGCTGTTTTTT. Protein product: CASSVGNTGELFF.

This clonotype was seen at least ten times. This rearrangement joins TRBV20-1 to TRBJ2-7; 9 nucleotides align to TRBD2. In germline, CDR1 is DFQATT, CDR2 SNEGSKA (reference sequence). The CDR3 covers 15 residues. V dropped 3 bases and J dropped 7; count of bases not matched to a gene: 13. CDR3 nucleotide sequence: TGCAGTGCTAGTTGGTTGGCTAGCGGGGCGGGGGAGCAGTACTTC. Protein: CSASWLASGAGEQYF.

At least ten counts were recorded for this clonotype. This chain uses TRBV12-3 or TRBV12-4 with TRBJ1-6; no clear D gene. The V end was cut by 1 base, the J end by 7 bases, with 5 bases between. The CDR3 totals 13 residues. The CDR3 sequence is CASSLGGNSPLHF. Written as DNA, the CDR3 is TGTGCCAGCAGTTTAGGGGGAAATTCACCCCTCCACTTT.

There are many counts of this clonotype. V usage is TRBV12-3 or TRBV12-4 and J usage is TRBJ2-3; D is possibly TRBD1 or TRBD2 (6 bases each). CDR3 size: 15 residues. Trimming pared 4 bases from V and 2 bases from J, leaving 13 bases between. The CDR3 region has the DNA TGTGCCAGCAGTTCGACTAGGGGGGCCACAGATACGCAGTATTTT. This gives the protein CASSSTRGATDTQYF.

This clonotype showed up many times. The rearrangement uses TRBV7-9 and TRBJ2-1; weak D call: TRBD1 (6 bases). Germline V gives CDR1 SEHNR, CDR2 FQNEAQ (reference sequence). V dropped 4 bases and J dropped 4 bases, with 8 bases sitting between them. This CDR3 is 13 amino acids long. The CDR3 DNA is TGTGCCAGCAGCTCAGGGGTTTACAATGAGCAGTTCTTC. Translated, it gives CASSSGVYNEQFF.

This clonotype has just a few counts. The chain has TRBV28 and TRBJ2-7; D unresolved. Trimming took 7 bases from V and 1 from J, leaving 11 bases between them. CDR3 size: 13 residues. Germline CDR1 reads MDHEN; CDR2 reads SYDVKM. This CDR3 is CASTGASSYEQYF. Here the CDR3 DNA reads TGTGCCAGCACCGGAGCCAGTTCCTACGAGCAGTACTTC.

This chain joins TRBV20-1 and TRBJ1-1; tentative D call: TRBD1 (5 bases). With 6 bases removed from V and 9 bases from J, the gap between germline ends came to 20 bases. The CDR3 runs 13 residues. Germline CDR1 reads DFQATT; CDR2 reads SNEGSKA (reference sequence). This CDR3 is CSALYQSGTKAFF. Written as DNA, the CDR3 is TGCAGTGCCCTTTACCAATCCGGGACTAAAGCTTTCTTT.

This clonotype was recorded at least ten times. The chain has TRBV29-1 and TRBJ1-1; D is unresolved. This CDR3 is 15 amino acids long. The germline V gene has CDR1 SQVTM and CDR2 ANQGSEA. With 3 bases removed from V and 5 bases from J, the gap between germline ends came to 19 bases. The CDR3 protein is CSVESIQPGGTEAFF. CDR3 bases: TGCAGCGTTGAGAGTATCCAACCCGGAGGGACTGAAGCTTTCTTT.

There are many counts of this clonotype. The J gene is TRBJ2-2, the V gene TRBV7-2; tentatively, D is TRBD1 (5 bases). V dropped 6 bases and J dropped 1 base, with 6 bases sitting between them. CDR3 length: 13 amino acids. The germline gives CDR1 SGHTA, CDR2 FQGNSA. CDR3 DNA sequence: TGTGCCAGCAGTGACAGGAACACCGGGGAGCTGTTTTTT. Encoded protein: CASSDRNTGELFF.

This clonotype was detected ten times or more. The CDR3 DNA sequence: TGTGCCAGCAGCTTAGGGACAGAATACGAGCAGTACTTC. This sequence encodes CASSLGTEYEQYF. The J gene is TRBJ2-7, the V gene TRBV7-9; tentative D call: TRBD1 (6 bases). The CDR3 contains 13 residues. V was pared by 1 base and J by 4 bases, with 8 bases between. Looked up from germline, CDR1 is SEHNR and CDR2 is FQNEAQ (reference sequence).